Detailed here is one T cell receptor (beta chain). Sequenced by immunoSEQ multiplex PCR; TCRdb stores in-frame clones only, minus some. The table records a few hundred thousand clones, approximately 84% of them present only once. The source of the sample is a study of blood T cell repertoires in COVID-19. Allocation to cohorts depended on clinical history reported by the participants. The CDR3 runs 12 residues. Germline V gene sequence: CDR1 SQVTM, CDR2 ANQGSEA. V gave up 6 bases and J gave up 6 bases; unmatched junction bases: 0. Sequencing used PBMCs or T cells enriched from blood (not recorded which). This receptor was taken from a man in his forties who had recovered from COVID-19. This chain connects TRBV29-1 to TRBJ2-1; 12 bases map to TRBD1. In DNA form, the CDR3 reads TGCAGCGTGGGACAGGGGGCCAATGAGCAGTTCTTC. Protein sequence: CSVGQGANEQFF.